The clone carrying this T cell receptor beta chain was seen more than once but under ten times. Its antigen is still unknown. From germline, CDR1 is SGHRS and CDR2 YFSETQ. This CDR3 has 13 amino acids. The V end lost 3 bases, the J end lost 8 bases, and 12 bases lay between the germline ends. The data were taken from a study of OX40 agonist ivuxolimab in advanced cancers. Study context: Patients undergoing dose escalation presented with hepatocellular carcinoma, melanoma, renal cell or head and neck cancer. Having had anti-PD-1, anti-PD-L1 or anti-CTLA-4 therapy before was allowed, and approximately 40% had some.

The study, taken as a whole, reports: Among some nonresponders, normalized T-cell clonal expansion was also low. There were, on average, more expanded clones in CD8+ T cells than in CD4+.

This table comes from immunoSEQ multiplex PCR, and its TCRdb copy is limited to in-frame clones, with some not included. The sample lists over 70,000 clones; around nine tenths were seen once. The chain links TRBV5-1 to TRBJ2-1; possibly TRBD1 for D (5 bases). The clonotype was recovered from an adult with an advanced solid tumor such as melanoma, head and neck, liver or kidney cancer. This specimen consisted of CD4+ or CD8+ T cells sorted from blood, obtained in a trial of the OX40 agonist ivuxolimab. CDR3: CASSSREVHEQFF. CDR3 DNA sequence: TGCGCCAGCAGCTCCAGGGAAGTCCATGAGCAGTTCTTC.